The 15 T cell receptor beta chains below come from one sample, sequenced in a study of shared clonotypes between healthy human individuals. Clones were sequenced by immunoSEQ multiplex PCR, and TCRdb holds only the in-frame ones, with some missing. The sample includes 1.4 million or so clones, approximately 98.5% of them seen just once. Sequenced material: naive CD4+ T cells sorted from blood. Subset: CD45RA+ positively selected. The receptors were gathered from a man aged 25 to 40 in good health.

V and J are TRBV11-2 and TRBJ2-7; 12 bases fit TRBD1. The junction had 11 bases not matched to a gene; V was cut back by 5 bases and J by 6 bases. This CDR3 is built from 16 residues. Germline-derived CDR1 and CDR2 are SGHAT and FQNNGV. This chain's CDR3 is CASSGPGQGATLEQYF. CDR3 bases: TGTGCCAGCAGCGGACCGGGACAGGGGGCCACCCTCGAGCAGTACTTC.

DNA of the CDR3: TGTGCAAGTCGCTTAACACAACCCCCCATAGCGGGAGAGGTTAGAGATACGCAGTATTTT. It is translated as CASRLTQPPIAGEVRDTQYF. The rearrangement links TRBV12-2 to TRBJ2-3; the D call in the table, TRBD2, was not verified against the DNA. TRBV12-2 is a documented pseudogene. CDR3 length equals 20 residues.

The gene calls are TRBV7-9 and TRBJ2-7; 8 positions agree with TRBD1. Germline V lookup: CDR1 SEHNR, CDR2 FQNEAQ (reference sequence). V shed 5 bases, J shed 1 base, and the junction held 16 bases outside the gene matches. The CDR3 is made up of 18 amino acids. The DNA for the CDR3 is TGTGCCAGCAGCAATAACGCACAGGGGGTTCAGGTATCCTACGAGCAGTACTTC. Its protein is CASSNNAQGVQVSYEQYF.

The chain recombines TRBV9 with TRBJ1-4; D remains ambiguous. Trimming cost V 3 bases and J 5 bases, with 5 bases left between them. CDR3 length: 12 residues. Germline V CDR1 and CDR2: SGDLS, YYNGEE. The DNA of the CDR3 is TGTGCCAGCAGCGGGTTCAATGAAAAACTGTTTTTT. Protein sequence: CASSGFNEKLFF.

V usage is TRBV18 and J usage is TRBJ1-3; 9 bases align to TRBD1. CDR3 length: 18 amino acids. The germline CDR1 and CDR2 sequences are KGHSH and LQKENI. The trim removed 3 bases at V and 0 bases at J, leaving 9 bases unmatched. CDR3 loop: CASSPGTGLLFSGNTIYF. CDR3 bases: TGTGCCAGCTCACCCGGGACAGGGTTGCTCTTCTCTGGAAACACCATATATTTT. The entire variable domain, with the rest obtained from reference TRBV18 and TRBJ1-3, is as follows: NAGVMQNPRHLVRRRGQEARLRCSPMKGHSHVYWYRQLPEEGLKFMVYLQKENIIDESGMPKERFSAEFPKEGPSILRIQQVVRGDSAAYFCASSPGTGLLFSGNTIYFGEGSWLTVV.

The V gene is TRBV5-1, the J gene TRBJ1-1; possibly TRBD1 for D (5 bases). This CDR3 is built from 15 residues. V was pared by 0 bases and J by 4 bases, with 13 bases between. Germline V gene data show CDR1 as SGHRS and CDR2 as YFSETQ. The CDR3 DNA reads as TGCGCCAGCAGCTTGGAAGGGGTCGGGGTCACTGAAGCTTTCTTT. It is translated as CASSLEGVGVTEAFF. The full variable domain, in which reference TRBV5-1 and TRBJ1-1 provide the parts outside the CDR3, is KAGVTQTPRYLIKTRGQQVTLSCSPISGHRSVSWYQQTPGQGLQFLFEYFSETQRNKGNFPGRFSGRQFSNSRSEMNVSTLELGDSALYLCASSLEGVGVTEAFFGQGTRLTVV.

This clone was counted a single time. CDR3 nucleotides: TGTGCCAGCAGTAGCCCCCACACGGGACAGGGACCTACCGAGCAGTACTTC. Amino acid sequence: CASSSPHTGQGPTEQYF. The J gene is TRBJ2-7, the V gene TRBV27; 9 nucleotides agree with TRBD1. J was trimmed by 6 bases and V by 5 bases; bases with no gene match: 17. Germline-derived CDR1 and CDR2 are MNHEY and SMNVEV (reference sequence). The CDR3 contains 17 residues.

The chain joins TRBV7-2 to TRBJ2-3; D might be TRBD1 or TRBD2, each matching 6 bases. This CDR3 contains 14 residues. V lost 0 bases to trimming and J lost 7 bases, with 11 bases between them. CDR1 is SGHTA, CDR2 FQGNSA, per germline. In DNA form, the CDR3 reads TGTGCCAGCAGCTTAGCTAAAGGGGGGAATACGCAGTATTTT. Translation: CASSLAKGGNTQYF.

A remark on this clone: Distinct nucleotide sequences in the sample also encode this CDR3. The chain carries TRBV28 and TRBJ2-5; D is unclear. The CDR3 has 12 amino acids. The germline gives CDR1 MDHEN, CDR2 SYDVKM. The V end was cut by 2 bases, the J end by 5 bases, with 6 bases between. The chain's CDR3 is CASSLPRETQYF. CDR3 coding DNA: TGTGCCAGCAGTTTACCAAGGGAGACCCAGTACTTC.

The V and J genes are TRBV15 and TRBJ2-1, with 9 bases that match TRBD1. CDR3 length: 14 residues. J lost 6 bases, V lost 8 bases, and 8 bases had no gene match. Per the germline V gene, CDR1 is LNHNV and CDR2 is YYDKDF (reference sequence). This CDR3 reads CATLEGQGFNEQFF. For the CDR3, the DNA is TGTGCCACCCTAGAGGGACAGGGCTTCAATGAGCAGTTCTTC.

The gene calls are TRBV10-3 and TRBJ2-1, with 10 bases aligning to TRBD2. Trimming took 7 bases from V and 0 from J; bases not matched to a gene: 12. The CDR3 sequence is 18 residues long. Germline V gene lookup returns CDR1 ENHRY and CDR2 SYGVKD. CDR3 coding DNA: TGTGCCATCACTAAAACTAGCGGGAATCCGGGCTCCTACAATGAGCAGTTCTTC. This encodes CAITKTSGNPGSYNEQFF.

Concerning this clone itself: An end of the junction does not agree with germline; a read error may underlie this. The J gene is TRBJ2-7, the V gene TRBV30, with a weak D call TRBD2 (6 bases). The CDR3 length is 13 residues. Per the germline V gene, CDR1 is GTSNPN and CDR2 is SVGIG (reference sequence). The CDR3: CARSPGREYEQYF. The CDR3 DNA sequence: TGTGCCCGGAGCCCGGGACGGGAGTACGAGCAGTACTTC.

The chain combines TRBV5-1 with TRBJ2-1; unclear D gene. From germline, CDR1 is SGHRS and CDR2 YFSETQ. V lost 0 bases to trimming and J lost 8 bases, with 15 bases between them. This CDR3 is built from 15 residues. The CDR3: CASSLAWPRRDEQFF. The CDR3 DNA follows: TGCGCCAGCAGCTTGGCCTGGCCCAGACGCGATGAGCAGTTCTTC.

The CDR3 loop is CASTPTGSRYGYTF. In DNA form, the CDR3 reads TGTGCCAGTACCCCGACAGGGAGTAGGTATGGCTACACCTTC. This chain joins TRBV19 and TRBJ1-2; 7 bases align to TRBD1. V trimming: 7 bases; J trimming: 5 bases; junction bases outside the gene matches: 10. This CDR3 is 14 amino acids long. Germline CDR1 and CDR2: LNHDA and SQIVND (reference sequence).

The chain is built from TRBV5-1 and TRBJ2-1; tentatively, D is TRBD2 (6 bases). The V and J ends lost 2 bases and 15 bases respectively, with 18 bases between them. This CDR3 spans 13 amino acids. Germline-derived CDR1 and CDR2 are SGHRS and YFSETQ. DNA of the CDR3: TGCGCCAGCAGCTTATTTGGGCAGGAGGGCCCGTTCTTC. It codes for CASSLFGQEGPFF. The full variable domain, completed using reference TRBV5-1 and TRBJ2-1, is KAGVTQTPRYLIKTRGQQVTLSCSPISGHRSVSWYQQTPGQGLQFLFEYFSETQRNKGNFPGRFSGRQFSNSRSEMNVSTLELGDSALYLCASSLFGQEGPFFGPGTRLTVL.